The 5 T cell receptor beta chains given below trace back to one sample, sequenced in a study of blood T cells in healthy people across ages. The second PCR ran roughly 6 to 11 cycles with a sample-barcoded 5' primer and J-beta primers. Each CDR3 protein is one row after TCRdb ran MiXCR on the 5' RACE reads. Of about 970,000 distinct CDR3 sequences listed, just over 50% were seen once; the top ten hold roughly 23%. Sequencing input: blood. The receptors here all came from a woman aged 60 to 75 in good health.

The chain couples TRBV2 to TRBJ2-1, with 11 nucleotides matching TRBD2. CDR3 length: 15 amino acids. The V segment lost 6 bases and the J segment 4 bases; nucleotides outside the gene matches: 5. Germline CDR1 SNHLY, CDR2 FYNNEI. The CDR3 DNA reads as TGTGCCAGCAGCGCGACTAGCGGGGCTTACAATGAGCAGTTCTTC. Its translation: CASSATSGAYNEQFF.

The V call is TRBV7-2, the J call TRBJ2-3; TRBD2 matches 11 bases. J lost 1 base, V lost 10 bases, and 13 bases had no gene match. CDR3 size: 17 residues. Germline loops: CDR1 SGHTA, CDR2 FQGNSA. The CDR3 DNA reads as TGTGCCACCACGAGGGTAGCGGGAGGGCCCGGCACAGATACGCAGTATTTT. As protein: CATTRVAGGPGTDTQYF.

This clonotype has just a few counts. This sequence joins TRBV9 and TRBJ2-5, with no clear D. CDR1 is SGDLS, CDR2 YYNGEE, per germline. The V and J ends lost 4 bases and 3 bases respectively, with 10 bases between them. The CDR3 loop spans 13 amino acids. This CDR3 is CASSLSLEETQYF. The CDR3 bases are TGTGCCAGCAGCCTTAGCTTAGAAGAGACCCAGTACTTC.

V is TRBV28 and J is TRBJ2-7; 7 bases are a match to TRBD1. CDR3 length: 11 amino acids. Germline trimming cut 6 bases from V and 5 bases from J; bases unmatched to any gene: 1. Germline V gives CDR1 MDHEN, CDR2 SYDVKM. CDR3 sequence (DNA): TGTGCCAGCAGGACAGGGAACGAGCAGTACTTC. Its protein product is CASRTGNEQYF.

V and J are TRBV7-2 and TRBJ2-5; perhaps TRBD1 as D (5 bases). The CDR3 is 14 amino acids. Germline V gene lookup returns CDR1 SGHTA and CDR2 FQGNSA. V shed 5 bases and J shed 7 bases, with 17 bases lying between them. The CDR3 sequence: CASSIPWSRGTQYF. The CDR3 nucleotides read TGTGCCAGCAGCATACCATGGTCAAGGGGGACCCAGTACTTC.